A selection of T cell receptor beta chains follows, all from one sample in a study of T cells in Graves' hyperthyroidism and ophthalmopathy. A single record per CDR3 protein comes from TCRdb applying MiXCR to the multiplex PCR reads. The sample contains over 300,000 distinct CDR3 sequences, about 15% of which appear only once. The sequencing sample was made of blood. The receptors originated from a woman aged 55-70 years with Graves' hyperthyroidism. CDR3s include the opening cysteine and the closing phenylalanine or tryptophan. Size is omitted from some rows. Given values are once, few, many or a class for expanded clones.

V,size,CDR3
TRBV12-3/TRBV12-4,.,CASSSNRDRDVELFF
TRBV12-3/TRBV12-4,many,CASRGGITADTQYF
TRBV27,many,CASSFSFSLELGVTGELFF
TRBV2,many,CASRLRGMNTEAFF
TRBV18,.,CASSPPDSGREAFF
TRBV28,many,CASLGTDTYEQYF
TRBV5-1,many,CASSSDAGGNTIYF
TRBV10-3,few,CAAHPGGGQPQHF
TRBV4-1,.,CASSQDRDTQYF
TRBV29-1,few,CSGGGQGKQETQYF
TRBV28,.,CASSLDGYYEQYF
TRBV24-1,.,CATSDFSGGTGELFF
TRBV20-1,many,CSASPGLAGPYEQYF
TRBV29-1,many,CSVEDNRAYGYTF
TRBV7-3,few,CASSFGQGYADTQYF
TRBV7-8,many,CASNRRRDYRETQYF
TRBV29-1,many,CSVEKLAGVRDEQFF
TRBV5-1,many,CASSLRRGEEQYF
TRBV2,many,CASSKDRGNAGQPQHF
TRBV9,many,CASTRDSRTDTQYF
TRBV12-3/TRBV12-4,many,CASSPRTGVDGNQPQHF
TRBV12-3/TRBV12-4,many,CASRPSQGEGETQYF
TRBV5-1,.,CASSHPGLAGVTVEQFF
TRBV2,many,CASGQGSYNEQFF
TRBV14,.,CASSQGREKLFF
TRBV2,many,CASSGGTGGSEQYF
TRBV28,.,CASSSTAPTYEQYF
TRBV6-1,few,CARASRVGETQYF
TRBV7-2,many,CASSGPGDTQYF
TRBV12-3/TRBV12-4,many,CASSFVQGAYEQYF
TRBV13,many,CASSGIAQDRWDTQYF
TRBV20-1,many,CSAWDRVREQFF
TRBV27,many,CASSSNFWRESYEQYF
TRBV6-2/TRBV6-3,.,CASSYTGINQPQHF
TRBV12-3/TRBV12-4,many,CASSPRDPSGETQYF
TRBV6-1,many,CASRPRETYGYTF
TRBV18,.,CASSTQTGLNEAFF
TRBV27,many,CASSLLADHTGELFF
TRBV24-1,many,CATSAPDGSLDTQYF
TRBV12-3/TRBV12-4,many,CASSLSAVEAFF
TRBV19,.,CATVGRQEMNTEAFF
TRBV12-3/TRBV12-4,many,CASTLRSGANVLTF
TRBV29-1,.,CSVELIENTEAFF
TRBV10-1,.,CASREQGLAAEAFF
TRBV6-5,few,CASSYSGTVGNQPQHF
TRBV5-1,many,CASSSSILYEQYF
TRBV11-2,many,CASSLRLAGGPLQETQYF
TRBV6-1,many,CASSPPVAGEGTEAFF
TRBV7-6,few,CASSKTRGRGSEQYF
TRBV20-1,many,CSAITFGIQYF
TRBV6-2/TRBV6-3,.,CVSSRGTSGQETQYF
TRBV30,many,CAWSGASVANEQFF
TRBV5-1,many,CASSGASGRSTDTQYF
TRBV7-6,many,CASSLRTSFMNTEAFF
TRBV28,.,CASSLQGDTYGYTF
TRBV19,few,CASTGQGARYGYTF